The 18 T cell receptor beta chains below come from one sample, sequenced in a study of monozygotic twins with inflammatory bowel disease. TCRdb reprocessed the 5' RACE reads and stores each CDR3 protein as one record, lacking DNA. This sample carries approximately 210,000 distinct CDR3 sequences, with roughly 8% going to the ten biggest clones. Sequences were obtained from blood. These TCRs come from a human donor with ulcerative colitis or Crohn's disease, or a healthy co-twin of an affected twin (not recorded which).

This chain connects TRBV30 to TRBJ2-1; the TRBD1 assignment by TCRdb is unverifiable without DNA. Germline V lookup: CDR1 GTSNPN, CDR2 SVGIG (reference sequence). This CDR3 comprises 17 residues. The CDR3 protein is CAWTRLFIAGKGPEQFF.

The rearrangement links TRBV30 to TRBJ2-2; TCRdb's assignment of TRBD1 cannot be checked, as there is no DNA. From germline, CDR1 is GTSNPN and CDR2 SVGIG (reference sequence). This CDR3 has 16 amino acids. CDR3 protein: CAWSGTGRRNTGELFF.

The rearrangement links TRBV10-3 to TRBJ1-1; TCRdb names TRBD1, which stays unverified in the absence of DNA. Germline V gene sequence: CDR1 ENHRY, CDR2 SYGVKD. There are 15 residues in the CDR3. The CDR3 sequence is CAITRQGGADTEAFF.

This chain joins TRBV6-2 or TRBV6-3 and TRBJ2-1; absent DNA, TCRdb's TRBD2 call cannot be checked. CDR3 size: 14 residues. CDR1 and CDR2 from the germline V gene are MNHEY and SVGEGT. This CDR3 reads CASKKEREGQLPFF.

The chain joins TRBV20-1 to TRBJ2-1; TCRdb reports TRBD2, a call that lacks DNA to check it against. CDR1 is DFQATT, CDR2 SNEGSKA, per germline (reference sequence). This CDR3 is 16 amino acids long. CDR3 sequence: CSAPPAGTSGSNEQFF.

This chain joins TRBV9 and TRBJ1-1. There are 15 residues in the CDR3. In germline, CDR1 is SGDLS, CDR2 YYNGEE. The CDR3 loop is CASSAGPTGNTEAFF.

The chain links TRBV4-3 to TRBJ2-1; the TCRdb D gene call, TRBD1, has no DNA to confirm it. This CDR3 contains 16 residues. Germline CDR1 LGHNA, CDR2 YSLEER. The CDR3 loop reads CASSPLSRAEYNEQFF.

The CDR3 loop reads CASSVTAASYEQYF. The rearrangement links TRBV5-1 to TRBJ2-7; TCRdb proposes TRBD2, but this gene call is untestable without DNA. The V gene's germline CDR1 is SGHRS and CDR2 YFSETQ. This CDR3 comprises 14 residues.

The V gene is TRBV3-1, the J gene TRBJ2-1; there is no DNA to check the TCRdb D call of TRBD2. The CDR3 sequence is 14 residues long. Germline values: CDR1 LGHDT, CDR2 YNNKEL (reference sequence). The CDR3 region is CASSQNLAGTEQFF.

The chain recombines TRBV12-3 or TRBV12-4 with TRBJ1-3; without DNA, the TCRdb call of TRBD1 cannot be checked. CDR3 size: 20 residues. CDR3 region: CASSLVPGTGGYPAGNTIYF.

CDR3: CASSFTDSYEQYF. The V and J genes are TRBV12-3 or TRBV12-4 and TRBJ2-7; with no DNA, the TCRdb D assignment of TRBD1 cannot be verified. The CDR3 runs 13 residues.

The V call is TRBV5-6, the J call TRBJ2-5; TCRdb designates TRBD2, a call that cannot be tested without DNA. The germline V gene encodes CDR1 SGHDT and CDR2 YYEEEE. CDR3 length equals 16 residues. CDR3 sequence reads: CASSRLSGSASETQYF.

V gene TRBV27 combines with J gene TRBJ2-2. This CDR3 is 14 amino acids long. Germline values: CDR1 MNHEY, CDR2 SMNVEV (reference sequence). The CDR3 loop reads CASSFGLNTGELFF.

This chain links TRBV3-1 with TRBJ1-5; there is no DNA to check the TCRdb D call of TRBD1. This CDR3 is built from 13 residues. Per germline, CDR1 LGHDT and CDR2 YNNKEL (reference sequence). CDR3: CASSQDPGYPQHF.

V is TRBV12-3 or TRBV12-4 and J is TRBJ1-5; TCRdb gives TRBD1 as the D gene, but with no DNA this cannot be confirmed. The CDR3 is 15 residues long. This chain's CDR3 is CASSLGTGGHQPQHF.

This chain joins TRBV11-2 and TRBJ2-2; TCRdb returns TRBD2, unconfirmable since there is no DNA. There are 17 residues in the CDR3. Germline CDR1 reads SGHAT; CDR2 reads FQNNGV. The CDR3 is CASTLDPTSGNTGELFF.

The CDR3 sequence is CASSHDPFHEQYF. This chain joins TRBV7-2 and TRBJ2-7; without DNA, the TCRdb call of TRBD1 cannot be checked. Looked up from germline, CDR1 is SGHTA and CDR2 is FQGNSA. CDR3 size: 13 residues.

The V call is TRBV20-1, the J call TRBJ2-2. The CDR3 spans 11 residues. Germline V gene sequence: CDR1 DFQATT, CDR2 SNEGSKA (reference sequence). CDR3 amino acids: CSAVSAGELFF.